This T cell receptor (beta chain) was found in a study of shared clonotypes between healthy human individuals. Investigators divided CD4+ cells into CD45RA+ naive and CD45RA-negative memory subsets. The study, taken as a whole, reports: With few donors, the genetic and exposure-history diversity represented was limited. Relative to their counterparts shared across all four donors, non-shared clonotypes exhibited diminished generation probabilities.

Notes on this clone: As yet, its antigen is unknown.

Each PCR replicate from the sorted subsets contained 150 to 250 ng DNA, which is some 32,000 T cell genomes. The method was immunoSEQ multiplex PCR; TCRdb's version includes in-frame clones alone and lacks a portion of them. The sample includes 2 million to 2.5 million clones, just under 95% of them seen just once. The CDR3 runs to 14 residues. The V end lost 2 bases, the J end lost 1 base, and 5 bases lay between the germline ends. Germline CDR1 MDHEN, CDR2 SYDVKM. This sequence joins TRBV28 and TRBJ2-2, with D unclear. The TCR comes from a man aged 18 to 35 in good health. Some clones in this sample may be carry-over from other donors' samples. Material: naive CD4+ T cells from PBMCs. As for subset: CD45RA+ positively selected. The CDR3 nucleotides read TGTGCCAGCAGTTTAGGCTGGAACACCGGGGAGCTGTTTTTT. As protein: CASSLGWNTGELFF.